This TCR beta chain came from a study of T cells in Graves' hyperthyroidism and ophthalmopathy. Study-wide context: It was at initial diagnosis, before any treatment, that peripheral blood was collected.

The source material, RNA transcripts, was used to amplify TCR beta CDR3 regions. The TCR CDR3 was amplified in a first-round RT-PCR using the HTBI primer set. TCRdb called the multiplex PCR reads again in MiXCR, with one record for every CDR3 protein. Of about 380,000 distinct CDR3 sequences in the sample, more than 14% are singletons; the top ten hold 15% to 20%. Germline loops: CDR1 KGHSH, CDR2 LQKENI. Trimming took 0 bases from V and 5 from J; bases not matched to a gene: 6. The CDR3 extends over 15 amino acids. This rearrangement joins TRBV18 to TRBJ2-7; 8 bases align to TRBD2. The sample was blood. This TCR derives from a woman younger than 45 with Graves' ophthalmopathy. The CDR3 nucleotides read TGTGCCAGCTCACCACCGACGGGAGGGCCCCACGAGCAGTACTTC. Protein sequence: CASSPPTGGPHEQYF.